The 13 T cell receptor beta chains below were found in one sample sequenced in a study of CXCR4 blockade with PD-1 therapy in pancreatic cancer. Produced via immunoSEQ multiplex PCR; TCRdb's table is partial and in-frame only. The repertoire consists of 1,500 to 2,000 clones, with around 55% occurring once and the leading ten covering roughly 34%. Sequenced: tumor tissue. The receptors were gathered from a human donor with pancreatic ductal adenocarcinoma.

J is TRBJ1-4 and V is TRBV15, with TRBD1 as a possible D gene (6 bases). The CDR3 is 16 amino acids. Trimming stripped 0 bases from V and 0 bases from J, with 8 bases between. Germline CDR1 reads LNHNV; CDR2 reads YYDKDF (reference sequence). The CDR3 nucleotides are TGTGCCACCAGCAGAGACGGGGGCCCAACTAATGAAAAACTGTTTTTT. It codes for CATSRDGGPTNEKLFF. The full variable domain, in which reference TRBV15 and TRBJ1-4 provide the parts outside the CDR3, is DAMVIQNPRYQVTQFGKPVTLSCSQTLNHNVMYWYQQKSSQAPKLLFHYYDKDFNNEADTPDNFQSRRPNTSFCFLDIRSPGLGDTAMYLCATSRDGGPTNEKLFFGSGTQLSVL.

The CDR3 coding sequence is TGCGCCAGCAGTGAGGCCCTAAGATTATTGGGGCAAGAGACCCAGTACTTC. Residues: CASSEALRLLGQETQYF. The genes are TRBV10-2 and TRBJ2-5; D gene uncertain. The CDR3 length is 17 residues. From germline, CDR1 is WSHSY and CDR2 SAAADI. Trimming removed 2 bases at V and 2 bases at J, with 18 bases between.

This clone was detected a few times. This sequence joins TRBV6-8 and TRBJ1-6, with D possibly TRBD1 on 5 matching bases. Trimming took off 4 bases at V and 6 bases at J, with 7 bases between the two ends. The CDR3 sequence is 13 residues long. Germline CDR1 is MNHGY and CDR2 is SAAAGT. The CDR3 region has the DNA TGTGCCAGCAGTTCCAGGGTTAATTCACCCCTCCACTTT. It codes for CASSSRVNSPLHF.

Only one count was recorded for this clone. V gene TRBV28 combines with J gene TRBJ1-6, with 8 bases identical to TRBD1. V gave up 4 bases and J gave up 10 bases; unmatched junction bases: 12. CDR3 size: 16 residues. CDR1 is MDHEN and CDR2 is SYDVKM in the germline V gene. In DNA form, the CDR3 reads TGTGCCAGCAGTTCCGGACAGGGAGTAGGGACGTCACCCCTCCACTTT. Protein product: CASSSGQGVGTSPLHF.

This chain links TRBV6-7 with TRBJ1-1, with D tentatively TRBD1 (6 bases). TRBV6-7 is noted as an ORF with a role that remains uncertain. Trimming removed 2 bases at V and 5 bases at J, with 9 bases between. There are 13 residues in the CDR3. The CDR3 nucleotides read TGTGCCAGCAGTTACGCTACAGGGACTGAAGCTTTCTTT. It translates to CASSYATGTEAFF.

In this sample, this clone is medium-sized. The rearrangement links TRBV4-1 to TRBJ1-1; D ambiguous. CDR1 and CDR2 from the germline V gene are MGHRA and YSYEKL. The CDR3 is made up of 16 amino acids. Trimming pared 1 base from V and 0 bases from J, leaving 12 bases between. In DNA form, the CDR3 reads TGCGCCAGCAGCCAAGGGGCTGAAACTATGAACACTGAAGCTTTCTTT. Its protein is CASSQGAETMNTEAFF.

In nucleotides, the CDR3 is TGTGCCAGCAGTTCCTTCTGGGGGCAAGAGACCCAGTACTTC. It yields the protein CASSSFWGQETQYF. The V call is TRBV28, the J call TRBJ2-5, with D perhaps being TRBD1 or TRBD2 (5 bases each). CDR3 length: 14 amino acids. The germline V and J ends were trimmed by 4 bases and 2 bases, with 11 bases remaining between them. The V gene's germline CDR1 is MDHEN and CDR2 SYDVKM.

The CDR3 here is CASSLPGTDTQYF. The CDR3, as DNA: TGTGCCAGCAGCCTTCCAGGGACAGATACGCAGTATTTT. The chain is built from TRBV28 and TRBJ2-3, with D tentatively TRBD1 (5 bases). With 6 bases removed from V and 3 bases from J, the gap between germline ends came to 10 bases. Germline loops: CDR1 MDHEN, CDR2 SYDVKM. The CDR3 is 13 amino acids. Drawing the rest from reference TRBV28 and TRBJ2-3, the complete variable domain is DVKVTQSSRYLVKRTGEKVFLECVQDMDHENMFWYRQDPGLGLRLIYFSYDVKMKEKGDIPEGYSVSREKKERFSLILESASTNQTSMYLCASSLPGTDTQYFGPGTRLTVL.

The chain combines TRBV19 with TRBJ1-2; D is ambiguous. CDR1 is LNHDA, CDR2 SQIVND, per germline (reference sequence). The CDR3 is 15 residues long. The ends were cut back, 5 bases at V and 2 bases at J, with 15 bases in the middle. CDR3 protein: CASSEASRLNYGYTF. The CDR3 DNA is TGTGCCAGTAGTGAAGCCAGCCGCTTGAACTATGGCTACACCTTC.

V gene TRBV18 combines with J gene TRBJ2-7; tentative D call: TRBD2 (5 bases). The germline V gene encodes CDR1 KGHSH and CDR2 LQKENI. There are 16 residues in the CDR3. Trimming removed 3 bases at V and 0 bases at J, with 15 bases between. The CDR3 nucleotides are TGTGCCAGCTCACCCGCCCCGGGGTTGAGCTCCTACGAGCAGTACTTC. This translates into CASSPAPGLSSYEQYF.

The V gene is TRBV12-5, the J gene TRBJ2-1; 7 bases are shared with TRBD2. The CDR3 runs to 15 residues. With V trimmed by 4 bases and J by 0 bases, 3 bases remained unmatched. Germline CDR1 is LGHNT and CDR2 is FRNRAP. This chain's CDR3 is CASGSGGSSYNEQFF. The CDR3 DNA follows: TGTGCTAGTGGTTCGGGGGGTAGCTCCTACAATGAGCAGTTCTTC.

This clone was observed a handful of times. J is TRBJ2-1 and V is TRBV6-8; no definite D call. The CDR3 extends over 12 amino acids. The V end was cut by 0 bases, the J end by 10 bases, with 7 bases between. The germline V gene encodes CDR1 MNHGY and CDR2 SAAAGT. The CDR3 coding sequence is TGTGCCAGCAGTTACTCGATAGTAGAGCAGTTCTTC. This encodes CASSYSIVEQFF.

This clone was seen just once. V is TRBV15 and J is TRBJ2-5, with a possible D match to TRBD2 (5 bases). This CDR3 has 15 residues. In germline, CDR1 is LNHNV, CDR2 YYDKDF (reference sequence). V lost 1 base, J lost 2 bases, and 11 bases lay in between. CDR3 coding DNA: TGTGCCACCAGCAGAGGGCTAGCAGCACAAGAGACCCAGTACTTC. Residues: CATSRGLAAQETQYF. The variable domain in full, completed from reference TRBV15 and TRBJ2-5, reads DAMVIQNPRYQVTQFGKPVTLSCSQTLNHNVMYWYQQKSSQAPKLLFHYYDKDFNNEADTPDNFQSRRPNTSFCFLDIRSPGLGDTAMYLCATSRGLAAQETQYFGPGTRLLVL.